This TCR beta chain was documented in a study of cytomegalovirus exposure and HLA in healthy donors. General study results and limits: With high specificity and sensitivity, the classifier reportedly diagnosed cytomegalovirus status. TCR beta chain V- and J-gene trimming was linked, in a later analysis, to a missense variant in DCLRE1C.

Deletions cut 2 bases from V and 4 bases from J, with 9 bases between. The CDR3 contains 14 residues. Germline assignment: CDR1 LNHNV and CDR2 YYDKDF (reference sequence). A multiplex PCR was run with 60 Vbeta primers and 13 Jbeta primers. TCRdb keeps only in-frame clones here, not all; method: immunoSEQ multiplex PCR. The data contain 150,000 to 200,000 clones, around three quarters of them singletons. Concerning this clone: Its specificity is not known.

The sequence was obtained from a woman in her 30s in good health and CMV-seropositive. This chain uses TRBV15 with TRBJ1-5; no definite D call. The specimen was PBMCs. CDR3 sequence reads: CATSRSQFNQPQHF. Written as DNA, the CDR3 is TGTGCCACCAGCAGATCACAATTTAATCAGCCCCAGCATTTT.